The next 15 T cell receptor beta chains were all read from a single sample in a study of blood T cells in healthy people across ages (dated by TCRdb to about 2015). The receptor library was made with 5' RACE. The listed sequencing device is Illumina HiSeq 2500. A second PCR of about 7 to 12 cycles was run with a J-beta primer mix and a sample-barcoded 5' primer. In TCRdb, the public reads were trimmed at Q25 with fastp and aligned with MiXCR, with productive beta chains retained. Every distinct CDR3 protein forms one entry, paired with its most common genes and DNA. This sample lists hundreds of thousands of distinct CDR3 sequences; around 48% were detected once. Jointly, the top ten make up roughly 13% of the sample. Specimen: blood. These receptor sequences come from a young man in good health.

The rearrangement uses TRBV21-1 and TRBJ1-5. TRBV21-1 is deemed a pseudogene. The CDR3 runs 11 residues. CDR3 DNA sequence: TGTGCCAGCAGCTCGGACAGACCCCAGCATTTT. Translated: CASSSDRPQHF.

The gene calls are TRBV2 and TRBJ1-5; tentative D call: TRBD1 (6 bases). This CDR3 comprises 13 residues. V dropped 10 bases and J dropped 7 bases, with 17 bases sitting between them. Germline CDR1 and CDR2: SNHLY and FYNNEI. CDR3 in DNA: TGTGCCACCGGAGAGCAGGGGAGCCAGCCCCAGCATTTT. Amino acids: CATGEQGSQPQHF.

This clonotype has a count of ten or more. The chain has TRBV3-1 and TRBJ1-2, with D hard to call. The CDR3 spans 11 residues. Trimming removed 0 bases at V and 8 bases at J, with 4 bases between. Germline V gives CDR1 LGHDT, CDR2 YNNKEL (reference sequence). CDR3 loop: CASSQDGGYTF. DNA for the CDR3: TGTGCCAGCAGCCAAGACGGAGGCTACACCTTC.

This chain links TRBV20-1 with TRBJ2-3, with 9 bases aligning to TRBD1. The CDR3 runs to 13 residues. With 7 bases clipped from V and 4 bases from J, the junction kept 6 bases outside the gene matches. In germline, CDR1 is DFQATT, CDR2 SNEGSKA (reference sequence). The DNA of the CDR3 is TGCAGTGTCCCGGGACAGGGCCCAGATACGCAGTATTTT. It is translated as CSVPGQGPDTQYF.

Written as DNA, the CDR3 is TGCAGCGTGGCCCGACTAGCGGGGGAGGGGGCAGATACGCAGTATTTT. It codes for CSVARLAGEGADTQYF. This chain connects TRBV29-1 to TRBJ2-3, with 12 bases that match TRBD2. This CDR3 region has 16 residues. Looked up from germline, CDR1 is SQVTM and CDR2 is ANQGSEA. V gave up 6 bases and J gave up 4 bases; unmatched junction bases: 11.

The CDR3, as DNA: TGTGCCAGCAGCGCCCGAGGAGGGGGCCCCAATGAGCAGTTCTTC. Translated, it gives CASSARGGGPNEQFF. The V and J genes are TRBV7-9 and TRBJ2-1; a possible D gene is TRBD1 (7 bases). Germline lookup yields CDR1 SEHNR and CDR2 FQNEAQ (reference sequence). V lost 5 bases to trimming and J lost 6 bases, with 17 bases between them. The CDR3 is 15 residues long.

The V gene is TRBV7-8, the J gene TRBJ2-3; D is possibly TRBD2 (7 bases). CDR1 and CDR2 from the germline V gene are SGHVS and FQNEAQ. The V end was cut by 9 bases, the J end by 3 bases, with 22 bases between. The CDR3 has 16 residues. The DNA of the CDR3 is TGTGCCAGACCCAAGAGGGGGGGCAGGTCGACAGATACGCAGTATTTT. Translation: CARPKRGGRSTDTQYF.

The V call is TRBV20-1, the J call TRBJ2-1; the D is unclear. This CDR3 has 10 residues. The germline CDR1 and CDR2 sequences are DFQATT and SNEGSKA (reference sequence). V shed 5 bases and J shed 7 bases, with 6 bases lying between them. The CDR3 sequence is CSAVGNEQFF. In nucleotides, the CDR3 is TGCAGTGCTGTCGGGAATGAGCAGTTCTTC.

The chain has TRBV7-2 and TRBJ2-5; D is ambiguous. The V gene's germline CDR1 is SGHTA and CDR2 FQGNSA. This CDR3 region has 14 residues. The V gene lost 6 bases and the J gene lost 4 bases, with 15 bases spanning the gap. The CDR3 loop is CASSLGRIGETQYF. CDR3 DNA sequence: TGTGCCAGCAGTTTGGGCAGGATCGGAGAGACCCAGTACTTC.

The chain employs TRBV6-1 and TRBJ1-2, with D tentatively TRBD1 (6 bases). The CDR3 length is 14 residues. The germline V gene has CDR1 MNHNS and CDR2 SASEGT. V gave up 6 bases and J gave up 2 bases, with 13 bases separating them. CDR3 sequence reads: CASSLPDRNYGYTF. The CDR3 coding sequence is TGTGCCAGCAGCCTCCCGGACAGAAACTATGGCTACACCTTC.

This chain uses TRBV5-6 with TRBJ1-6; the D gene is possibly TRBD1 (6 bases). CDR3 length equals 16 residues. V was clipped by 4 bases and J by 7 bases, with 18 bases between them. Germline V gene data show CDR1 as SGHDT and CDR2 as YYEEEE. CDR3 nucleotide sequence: TGTGCCAGCAGCGCGATCTGGGGGGGCTTCAATTCACCCCTCCACTTT. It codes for CASSAIWGGFNSPLHF. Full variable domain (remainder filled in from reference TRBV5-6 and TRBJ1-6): DAGVTQSPTHLIKTRGQQVTLRCSPKSGHDTVSWYQQALGQGPQFIFQYYEEEERQRGNFPDRFSGHQFPNYSSELNVNALLLGDSALYLCASSAIWGGFNSPLHFGNGTRLTVT.

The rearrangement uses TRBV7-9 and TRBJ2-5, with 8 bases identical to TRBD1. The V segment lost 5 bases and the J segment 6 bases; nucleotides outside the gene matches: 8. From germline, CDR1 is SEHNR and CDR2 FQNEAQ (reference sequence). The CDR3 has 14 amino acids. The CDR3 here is CASSPQDRVKTQYF. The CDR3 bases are TGTGCCAGCAGCCCCCAGGACAGGGTCAAGACCCAGTACTTC.

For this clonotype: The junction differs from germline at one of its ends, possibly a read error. CDR3 nucleotide sequence: TGCAGTGCTACACAAACTAGCGGAAACACCTACGAGCAGTACTTT. Its protein is CSATQTSGNTYEQYF. The chain uses TRBV20-1 and TRBJ2-7, with 8 bases aligning to TRBD2. Germline lookup yields CDR1 DFQATT and CDR2 SNEGSKA (reference sequence). The CDR3 is 15 amino acids.

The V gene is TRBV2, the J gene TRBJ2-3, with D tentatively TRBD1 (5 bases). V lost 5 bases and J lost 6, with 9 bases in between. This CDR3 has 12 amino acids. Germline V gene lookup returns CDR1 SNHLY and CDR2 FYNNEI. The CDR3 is CASSQNRDTQYF. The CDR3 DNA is TGTGCCAGCAGTCAGAACAGGGATACGCAGTATTTT. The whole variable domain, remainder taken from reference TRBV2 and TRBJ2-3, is EPEVTQTPSHQVTQMGQEVILRCVPISNHLYFYWYRQILGQKVEFLVSFYNNEISEKSEIFDDQFSVERPDGSNFTLKIRSTKLEDSAMYFCASSQNRDTQYFGPGTRLTVL.

This CDR3 is CASSEFGNGPSPLHF. The CDR3, as DNA: TGTGCCAGCAGTGAATTCGGCAATGGTCCTTCACCCCTCCACTTT. J is TRBJ1-6 and V is TRBV6-1; unclear D gene. Germline CDR1 reads MNHNS; CDR2 reads SASEGT. This CDR3 region has 15 residues. V gave up 2 bases and J gave up 9 bases, with 14 bases separating them.